This T cell receptor beta chain was found in a study of shared clonotypes between healthy human individuals. Study results and limitations: Shared clonotypes: about 5.3% naive CD4, around 4% naive CD8, roughly 2.2% memory CD4, about 0.4% memory CD8.

Germline-derived CDR1 and CDR2 are SGHNT and YYREEE (reference sequence). Germline trimming cut 1 base from V and 5 bases from J; bases unmatched to any gene: 8. The CDR3 sequence is 17 residues long. Concerning this clone: Its specificity is unknown.

The material for each subset, its genomic DNA, was split evenly across several immunoSEQ plates. TCRdb's copy holds only in-frame clones and misses some; the assay was immunoSEQ multiplex PCR. The sample shows 2,500,000 or so clones, roughly 93% of them seen only once. The sample taken for sequencing was naive CD4+ T cells from PBMCs. The subset here: CD45RA+ positively selected. The chain joins TRBV5-4 to TRBJ2-7; 14 bases are a match to TRBD2. The clonotype was recovered from a man aged 18 to 29 in good health. Some clones in this sample may be carry-over from other donors' samples. The CDR3 here is CASSLRGLAGVIHEQYF. CDR3 in DNA: TGTGCCAGCAGCTTGCGGGGACTAGCGGGAGTGATCCACGAGCAGTACTTC. Based on the CDR3 plus reference TRBV5-4 and TRBJ2-7, the full variable domain is ETGVTQSPTHLIKTRGQQVTLRCSSQSGHNTVSWYQQALGQGPQFIFQYYREEENGRGNFPPRFSGLQFPNYSSELNVNALELDDSALYLCASSLRGLAGVIHEQYFGPGTRLTVT.